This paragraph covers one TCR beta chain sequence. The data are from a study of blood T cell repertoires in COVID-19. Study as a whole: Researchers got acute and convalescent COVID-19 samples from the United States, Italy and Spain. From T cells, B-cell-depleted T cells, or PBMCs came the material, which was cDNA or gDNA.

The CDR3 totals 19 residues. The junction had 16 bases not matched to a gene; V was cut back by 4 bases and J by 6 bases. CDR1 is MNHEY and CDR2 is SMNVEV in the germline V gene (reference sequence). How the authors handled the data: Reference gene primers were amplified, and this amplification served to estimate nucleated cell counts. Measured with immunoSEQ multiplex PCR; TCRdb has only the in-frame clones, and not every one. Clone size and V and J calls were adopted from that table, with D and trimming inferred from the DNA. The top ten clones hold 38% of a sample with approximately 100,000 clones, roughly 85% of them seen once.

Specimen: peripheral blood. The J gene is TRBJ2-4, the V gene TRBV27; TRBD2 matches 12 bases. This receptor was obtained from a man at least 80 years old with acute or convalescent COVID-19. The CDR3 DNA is TGTGCCAGCAGTTCAATCGCCTCTAGCGGGAGGGGTCGTAGAAACATTCAGTACTTC. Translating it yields CASSSIASSGRGRRNIQYF.